These 16 T cell receptor beta chains were sequenced from one sample in a study of T cell responses to AZD1222 COVID-19 vaccine. Assay used: immunoSEQ multiplex PCR; TCRdb lists only in-frame clones, some missing. This table has some 180,000 clones, about 90% appearing once. The sample was peripheral blood, taken on day 0 of AZD1222 vaccination. Receptors originate from an adult in good health.

The CDR3 nucleotides read TGTGCCAGCAGCCAATACGGTTCACAAGAGACCCAGTACTTC. This translates into CASSQYGSQETQYF. This chain joins TRBV11-2 and TRBJ2-5, with D uncertain. Germline CDR1 reads SGHAT; CDR2 reads FQNNGV. The CDR3 length is 14 residues. V was shortened by 5 bases and J by 2 bases, with 12 bases between the two germline ends. Together with reference TRBV11-2 and TRBJ2-5, the CDR3 gives the full variable domain: EAGVAQSPRYKIIEKRQSVAFWCNPISGHATLYWYQQILGQGPKLLIQFQNNGVVDDSQLPKDRFSAERLKGVDSTLKIQPAKLEDSAVYLCASSQYGSQETQYFGPGTRLLVL.

This rearrangement joins TRBV6-1 to TRBJ2-1; 16 bases are shared with TRBD2. Per germline, CDR1 MNHNS and CDR2 SASEGT. The CDR3 consists of 20 residues. The V segment lost 0 bases and the J segment 7 bases; nucleotides outside the gene matches: 12. The CDR3: CASSEALGLAGGISRNEQFF. In DNA, the CDR3 is TGTGCCAGCAGTGAAGCGTTGGGACTAGCGGGAGGGATTAGTAGAAATGAGCAGTTCTTC.

This sequence joins TRBV6-2 or TRBV6-3 and TRBJ2-7, with 7 bases fitting TRBD1. This CDR3 is 14 amino acids long. V shed 4 bases and J 0 bases; nucleotides not matched to a gene: 3. Germline values: CDR1 MNHEY, CDR2 SVGEGT. The CDR3 DNA follows: TGTGCCAGCAGTTCGCAGGGGGTCTCCTACGAGCAGTACTTC. Translation: CASSSQGVSYEQYF.

This rearrangement joins TRBV24-1 to TRBJ2-5, with 7 bases identical to TRBD1. This CDR3 is built from 15 residues. V dropped 2 bases and J dropped 2; count of bases not matched to a gene: 4. The V gene's germline CDR1 is KGHDR and CDR2 SFDVKD. Here the CDR3 DNA reads TGTGCCACCAGTGATTCGGGACAGCTACAAGAGACCCAGTACTTC. Translation gives CATSDSGQLQETQYF.

The chain couples TRBV18 to TRBJ1-2, with unresolved D. The V gene's germline CDR1 is KGHSH and CDR2 LQKENI. V was trimmed by 4 bases and J by 7 bases, leaving 10 bases between them. The CDR3 sequence is 12 residues long. The DNA of the CDR3 is TGTGCCAGCTCACTTCAGCGGGGTGGCTACACCTTC. This encodes CASSLQRGGYTF. Using reference TRBV18 and TRBJ1-2 for the parts outside the CDR3, the full variable domain is NAGVMQNPRHLVRRRGQEARLRCSPMKGHSHVYWYRQLPEEGLKFMVYLQKENIIDESGMPKERFSAEFPKEGPSILRIQQVVRGDSAAYFCASSLQRGGYTFGSGTRLTVV.

This clone was counted once. The V and J genes are TRBV6-2 or TRBV6-3 and TRBJ1-5; D call uncertain. The CDR3 covers 15 residues. In germline, CDR1 is MNHEY, CDR2 SVGEGT. Trimming took 5 bases from V and 2 from J, leaving 13 bases between them. The CDR3 DNA follows: TGTGCCAGCAGTCCAGGACGCTTTGGCAATCAGCCCCAGCATTTT. Its translation: CASSPGRFGNQPQHF.

V is TRBV18 and J is TRBJ1-1, with D possibly matching TRBD1 (5 bases). The germline V and J ends were trimmed by 1 base and 4 bases, with 16 bases remaining between them. The CDR3 runs 16 residues. Germline V gene sequence: CDR1 KGHSH, CDR2 LQKENI. The CDR3 coding sequence is TGTGCCAGCTCACCACTTAAAGGGACCACGTTCACTGAAGCTTTCTTT. Translating gives CASSPLKGTTFTEAFF. The whole variable domain, remainder taken from reference TRBV18 and TRBJ1-1, is NAGVMQNPRHLVRRRGQEARLRCSPMKGHSHVYWYRQLPEEGLKFMVYLQKENIIDESGMPKERFSAEFPKEGPSILRIQQVVRGDSAAYFCASSPLKGTTFTEAFFGQGTRLTVV.

V gene TRBV4-3 combines with J gene TRBJ2-1; no firm D call. The CDR3 has 15 residues. Germline CDR1 reads LGHNA; CDR2 reads YSLEER. V lost 7 bases and J lost 2, with 15 bases in between. CDR3 nucleotide sequence: TGCGCCAGCACCAACACCCACAAACCCTACAATGAGCAGTTCTTC. This codes for CASTNTHKPYNEQFF.

The chain is built from TRBV28 and TRBJ1-6; 7 bases align to TRBD1. Per germline, CDR1 MDHEN and CDR2 SYDVKM. CDR3 length: 14 residues. After removal of 7 bases from V and 7 bases from J, the junction contained 7 bases not matched to a gene. The CDR3 DNA sequence: TGTGCCAGCAAGGCAGGGGGTGAGAATTCACCCCTCCACTTT. The encoded protein is CASKAGGENSPLHF.

This clone came up once. The V and J genes are TRBV5-1 and TRBJ1-2, with D hard to call. Germline loops: CDR1 SGHRS, CDR2 YFSETQ. This CDR3 spans 15 amino acids. V was pared by 0 bases and J by 0 bases, with 9 bases between. The CDR3 loop reads CASSLVSEANYGYTF. Written as DNA, the CDR3 is TGCGCCAGCAGCTTGGTGTCAGAAGCTAACTATGGCTACACCTTC. The whole variable domain, remainder taken from reference TRBV5-1 and TRBJ1-2, is KAGVTQTPRYLIKTRGQQVTLSCSPISGHRSVSWYQQTPGQGLQFLFEYFSETQRNKGNFPGRFSGRQFSNSRSEMNVSTLELGDSALYLCASSLVSEANYGYTFGSGTRLTVV.

The rearrangement joins TRBV4-2 to TRBJ1-3; 7 bases fit TRBD1. Germline CDR1 and CDR2: LGHNA and YNFKEQ. V trimming: 7 bases; J trimming: 2 bases; junction bases outside the gene matches: 8. CDR3 length: 15 amino acids. The CDR3 DNA is TGTGCCAGCACCCGAGGGGGCAGGGCTGGAAACACCATATATTTT. Amino acid sequence: CASTRGGRAGNTIYF.

The V gene is TRBV19, the J gene TRBJ1-4; no clear D. The CDR3 spans 13 residues. V lost 9 bases to trimming and J lost 7 bases, with 15 bases between them. CDR1 and CDR2 (germline): LNHDA, SQIVND (reference sequence). This chain's CDR3 is CASNRFVGEKLFF. CDR3 coding DNA: TGTGCCAGCAACCGATTCGTTGGTGAAAAACTGTTTTTT.

V gene TRBV9 combines with J gene TRBJ1-5; D is unclear. The ends were cut back, 2 bases at V and 7 bases at J, with 13 bases in the middle. Germline V lookup: CDR1 SGDLS, CDR2 YYNGEE. The CDR3 covers 14 residues. The CDR3 region is CASSVGYGDQPQHF. The CDR3, as DNA: TGTGCCAGCAGCGTCGGTTATGGAGACCAGCCCCAGCATTTT.

The chain is built from TRBV19 and TRBJ1-5; TRBD1 matches at 10 bases. V trimming: 6 bases; J trimming: 16 bases; junction bases outside the gene matches: 3. Germline V lookup: CDR1 LNHDA, CDR2 SQIVND (reference sequence). The CDR3 runs 10 residues. As DNA, the CDR3 is TGTGCCAGTAGCCGGGACAGGGGACATTTT. It yields the protein CASSRDRGHF.

The J gene is TRBJ1-4, the V gene TRBV7-2, with 7 bases identical to TRBD1. This CDR3 region has 16 residues. The V and J ends lost 5 bases and 3 bases, in that order; junction bases with no gene match: 9. Germline lookup yields CDR1 SGHTA and CDR2 FQGNSA. The CDR3 DNA follows: TGTGCCAGCAGCCCCACCCACAGGGGTGCTAATGAAAAACTGTTTTTT. Its protein is CASSPTHRGANEKLFF. The whole variable domain, filled in from reference TRBV7-2 and TRBJ1-4, reads GAGVSQSPSNKVTEKGKDVELRCDPISGHTALYWYRQSLGQGLEFLIYFQGNSAPDKSGLPSDRFSAERTGGSVSTLTIQRTQQEDSAVYLCASSPTHRGANEKLFFGSGTQLSVL.

This rearrangement joins TRBV3-1 (or the pseudogene TRBV3-2) to TRBJ1-2; a weak D match, TRBD1 (5 bases). V dropped 1 base and J dropped 5 bases, with 11 bases sitting between them. This CDR3 contains 14 residues. Looked up from germline, CDR1 is LGHDT and CDR2 is YNNKEL (reference sequence). The CDR3 DNA reads as TGTGCCAGCAGCCAAGGACAGCTCTCGTATGGCTACACCTTC. This sequence encodes CASSQGQLSYGYTF.